This passage covers 15 T cell receptor beta chains from one sample sequenced in a study of CXCR3-negative and CXCR3-positive naive CD8 T cells. The method, 5' RACE with UMI labels, was used to prepare the TRB cDNA libraries. TCRdb reanalyzed the 5' RACE reads, giving one entry per CDR3 protein sequence and no DNA. The sample totals some 40,000 distinct CDR3 sequences. Sequencing was carried out using memory CD8+ T cells from blood. These receptors were collected from a human donor in good health. Some clones in this sample may be carry-over from other donors' samples.

V usage is TRBV4-3 and J usage is TRBJ2-1; the D gene TCRdb calls, TRBD2, cannot be checked with no DNA. CDR1 LGHNA and CDR2 YSLEER come from the germline V gene. This CDR3 has 19 amino acids. The CDR3 here is CASSQTPDPSGGAFVEQFF.

V and J are TRBV28 and TRBJ1-4; TCRdb reports TRBD1, a call that lacks DNA to check it against. CDR3 length: 16 residues. Germline V gives CDR1 MDHEN, CDR2 SYDVKM. CDR3 residues: CASTKYRTGANEKLFF.

V and J are TRBV4-2 and TRBJ2-1; as DNA is missing, the TRBD2 call by TCRdb cannot be tested. The CDR3 totals 15 residues. Germline CDR1 reads LGHNA; CDR2 reads YNFKEQ. The CDR3 sequence: CASSQVPREYNEQFF.

The chain uses TRBV7-7 and TRBJ2-5. The CDR3 covers 14 residues. CDR1 SSHAT and CDR2 FNYEAQ come from the germline V gene (reference sequence). CDR3 protein: CASSLAPEKETQYF.

V and J are TRBV9 and TRBJ2-5; TCRdb designates TRBD1, a call that cannot be tested without DNA. CDR3 size: 14 residues. Germline V lookup: CDR1 SGDLS, CDR2 YYNGEE. The CDR3 sequence is CASSLSGVQETQYF.

The V call is TRBV7-2, the J call TRBJ1-1; there is no DNA to check the TCRdb D call of TRBD1. CDR1 is SGHTA, CDR2 FQGNSA, per germline. The CDR3 runs 15 residues. CDR3 sequence: CASSLNRGMNTEAFF.

The chain carries TRBV6-6 and TRBJ1-2. CDR3 length equals 12 residues. Germline V lookup: CDR1 MNHNY, CDR2 SVGAGI (reference sequence). This CDR3 reads CASSGLSDGYTF.

The rearrangement joins TRBV28 to TRBJ2-7; TCRdb picks TRBD1, but there is no DNA to check that call. The CDR3 sequence is 15 residues long. Germline V lookup: CDR1 MDHEN, CDR2 SYDVKM. The CDR3 protein is CASSPRDSVDYEQYF.

This clonotype registers medium-sized (0.01 to 0.1%) by frequency. This chain links TRBV7-9 with TRBJ2-1; lacking DNA, the TRBD1 call made by TCRdb goes unchecked. The V gene's germline CDR1 is SEHNR and CDR2 FQNEAQ (reference sequence). CDR3 length equals 14 residues. Here the CDR3 reads CASNLQGAYNEQFF.

The CDR3 reads CASSQGRGRNEQFF. J is TRBJ2-1 and V is TRBV4-3; lacking DNA, the TRBD1 call made by TCRdb goes unchecked. The CDR3 covers 14 residues. Per the germline V gene, CDR1 is LGHNA and CDR2 is YSLEER.

This chain joins TRBV29-1 and TRBJ2-7; checking the TCRdb D call of TRBD1 is not possible without DNA. The CDR3 runs 16 residues. Germline V gives CDR1 SQVTM, CDR2 ANQGSEA. The CDR3 loop is CSVEGQTGSSLYEQYF.

The chain couples TRBV29-1 to TRBJ2-1; TCRdb indicates TRBD2, and absent DNA this call remains unverified. Germline CDR1 SQVTM, CDR2 ANQGSEA. The CDR3 is 13 residues long. The CDR3 here is CSGIAGTYNEQFF.

The gene calls are TRBV6-5 and TRBJ2-5; TCRdb lists TRBD2, though no DNA is available to test this call. The germline V gene encodes CDR1 MNHEY and CDR2 SVGAGI. This CDR3 has 15 amino acids. CDR3 amino acids: CASSPNGRVMETQYF.

The rearrangement links TRBV7-9 to TRBJ1-2; TCRdb returns TRBD1, unconfirmable since there is no DNA. The CDR3 is made up of 17 amino acids. The V gene's germline CDR1 is SEHNR and CDR2 FQNEAQ (reference sequence). The chain's CDR3 is CASSLARDSSSEGGYTF.

This chain uses TRBV9 with TRBJ2-3; absent DNA, TCRdb's TRBD2 call cannot be checked. The CDR3 has 15 amino acids. Germline CDR1 SGDLS, CDR2 YYNGEE. CDR3 region: CASSVASGRTDTQYF.